The 11 T cell receptor beta chains below were found in one sample sequenced in a study of OX40 agonist ivuxolimab in advanced cancers. Some clones are missing from TCRdb's copy, which holds only in-frame ones; the method was immunoSEQ multiplex PCR. The sample yields tens of thousands of clones, 80% to 95% seen once. The source material was CD4+ or CD8+ T cells sorted from blood, sampled in a trial of the OX40 agonist ivuxolimab. Receptor source: an adult with an advanced solid tumor such as melanoma, head and neck, liver or kidney cancer.

This clone was recorded a few times. This chain links TRBV6-1 with TRBJ1-5; D might be TRBD1 (5 bases). Germline V gives CDR1 MNHNS, CDR2 SASEGT. V was cut by 2 bases and J by 1 base, with 9 bases left in between. CDR3 length equals 15 residues. CDR3: CASSEQGRSNQPQHF. The CDR3 DNA reads as TGTGCCAGCAGTGAACAGGGTCGGAGCAATCAGCCCCAGCATTTT.

CDR3 amino acids: CASRATGDTEAFF. CDR3 sequence (DNA): TGCGCCAGCAGGGCCACAGGGGACACTGAAGCTTTCTTT. V gene TRBV10-1 combines with J gene TRBJ1-1, with 7 bases identical to TRBD1. Germline assignment: CDR1 WNHNN and CDR2 SYGVQD (reference sequence). The CDR3 consists of 13 residues. With 6 bases clipped from V and 3 bases from J, the junction kept 4 bases outside the gene matches.

This chain links TRBV10-3 with TRBJ1-2, with a weak D call TRBD1 (5 bases). Trimming pared 7 bases from V and 0 bases from J, leaving 9 bases between. The CDR3 has 13 amino acids. From germline, CDR1 is ENHRY and CDR2 SYGVKD. This CDR3 reads CAIKLGPNYGYTF. The CDR3 region has the DNA TGTGCCATCAAATTGGGACCTAACTATGGCTACACCTTC.

CDR3: CASSLEASGILPSRQYF. The CDR3 DNA is TGTGCCAGCAGCTTGGAGGCTAGCGGGATCCTCCCCAGTCGGCAGTACTTC. The genes are TRBV5-5 and TRBJ2-7, with 9 bases aligning to TRBD2. Germline lookup yields CDR1 SGHKS and CDR2 YYEKEE (reference sequence). V lost 0 bases, J lost 9 bases, and 16 bases stayed unmatched. CDR3 length: 17 amino acids.

This chain links TRBV11-2 with TRBJ2-7, with 11 bases matching TRBD2. After removal of 4 bases from V and 0 bases from J, the junction contained 2 bases not matched to a gene. The CDR3 has 15 amino acids. Germline CDR1 and CDR2: SGHAT and FQNNGV. The CDR3 loop reads CASSSGTSGSYEQYF. CDR3 DNA: TGTGCCAGCAGCTCTGGGACTAGCGGCTCCTACGAGCAGTACTTC.

The chain links TRBV27 to TRBJ2-1; 9 bases match TRBD2. The V and J ends lost 5 bases and 2 bases, in that order; junction bases with no gene match: 4. Germline CDR1 and CDR2: MNHEY and SMNVEV (reference sequence). This CDR3 comprises 15 residues. The CDR3 bases are TGTGCCAGCAGTACTCTAGCGGGACCCTACAATGAGCAGTTCTTC. Its translation: CASSTLAGPYNEQFF.

This clone was seen a single time. The V gene is TRBV5-1, the J gene TRBJ2-1, with 8 bases matching TRBD2. Germline V CDR1 and CDR2: SGHRS, YFSETQ. Trimming at V came to 0 bases and at J to 4 bases, leaving 6 bases not matched to a gene. The CDR3 consists of 16 residues. The CDR3 region has the DNA TGCGCCAGCAGCTTGGGACTAGCGCTTCATTACAATGAGCAGTTCTTC. It encodes CASSLGLALHYNEQFF.

The chain recombines TRBV10-3 with TRBJ2-5; D possibly corresponds to TRBD1 (6 bases). CDR1 ENHRY and CDR2 SYGVKD come from the germline V gene. CDR3 length: 15 residues. The ends were cut back, 3 bases at V and 4 bases at J, with 15 bases in the middle. The CDR3 DNA reads as TGTGCCATCAGTGACAAAGGGGGTGGTCGAGAGACCCAGTACTTC. It specifies CAISDKGGGRETQYF.

This clone has a single count. One junction end does not reproduce the germline sequence, and a read error may be involved. V gene TRBV14 combines with J gene TRBJ1-3; D call uncertain. CDR3 length equals 17 residues. Germline V lookup: CDR1 SGHDN, CDR2 FVKESK. The CDR3 DNA reads as TGTGCCAGCAGCGAAGATTCCAGACGGCTCTCTGGAAACACCATATATTTT. Its protein product is CASSEDSRRLSGNTIYF.

The V gene is TRBV19, the J gene TRBJ2-6; D is ambiguous. The germline V gene encodes CDR1 LNHDA and CDR2 SQIVND (reference sequence). The CDR3 spans 14 residues. V was shortened by 1 base and J by 3 bases, with 4 bases between the two germline ends. CDR3: CASSIGFGANVLTF. The CDR3, as DNA: TGTGCCAGTAGTATAGGTTTTGGGGCCAACGTCCTGACTTTC.

The V call is TRBV5-1, the J call TRBJ2-2; tentative D call: TRBD1 (5 bases). Germline loops: CDR1 SGHRS, CDR2 YFSETQ. The CDR3 loop spans 15 amino acids. Trimming left V 6 bases short and J 2 bases short, with 14 bases between. The CDR3 loop reads CASKTGRENTGELFF. The CDR3 bases are TGCGCCAGCAAAACGGGCAGGGAAAACACCGGGGAGCTGTTTTTT.